Given below is one T cell receptor beta chain in context. The target antigen is unknown. This specimen belongs to a study of cytomegalovirus exposure and HLA in healthy donors. Study at large: Genotyping showed 81% of 350 to 400 donors falling in the Caucasian-associated ancestry cluster.

The primer mix had 60 Vbeta and 13 Jbeta primers. Generated by immunoSEQ multiplex PCR, the TCRdb table keeps only in-frame clones and is missing some. Of roughly 52,000 clones listed, approximately 80% are singletons. General study points: Earlier analysis yielded a pattern in which most TCR beta V segments were productive about 87% or about 30% of the time. Reports indicated that the classifier achieved high specificity and sensitivity in diagnosing cytomegalovirus status. It was only CMV serostatus that was available as immune exposure information.

CDR1 is SGHTA, CDR2 FQGNSA, per germline. With 2 bases removed from V and 7 bases from J, the gap between germline ends came to 17 bases. The CDR3 totals 15 residues. The gene calls are TRBV7-2 and TRBJ1-1; no clear D. Sequenced input: PBMCs. The clonotype comes from a female donor in good health and CMV-seronegative. The CDR3 loop is CASSLLTSRGSEAFF. DNA of the CDR3: TGTGCCAGCAGCTTATTGACATCCAGAGGGAGTGAAGCTTTCTTT.